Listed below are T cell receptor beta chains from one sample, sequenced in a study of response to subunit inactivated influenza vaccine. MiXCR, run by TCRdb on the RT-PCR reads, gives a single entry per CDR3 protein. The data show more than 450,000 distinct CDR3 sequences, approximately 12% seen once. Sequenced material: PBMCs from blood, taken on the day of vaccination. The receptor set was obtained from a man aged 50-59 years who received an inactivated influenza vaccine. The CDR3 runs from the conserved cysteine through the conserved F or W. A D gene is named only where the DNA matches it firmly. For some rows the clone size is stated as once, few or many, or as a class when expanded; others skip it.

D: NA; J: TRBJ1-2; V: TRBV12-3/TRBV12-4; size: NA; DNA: TGTGCCAGCGGGGGGGGGCACTATGGCTACACCTTC; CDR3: CASGGGHYGYTF
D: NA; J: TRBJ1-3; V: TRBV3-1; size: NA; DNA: TGTGCCAGCAGCCTATATCAGGCAGTCAGCTCTGGAAACACCATATATTTT; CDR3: CASSLYQAVSSGNTIYF
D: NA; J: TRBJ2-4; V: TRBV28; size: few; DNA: TGTGCCAGCAGTTGGTCAGGGGCCCAAAACATTCAGTACTTC; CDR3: CASSWSGAQNIQYF
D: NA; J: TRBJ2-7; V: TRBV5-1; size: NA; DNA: TGCGCCAGCAGCTTGGGGCAGGCCGCCTACGAGCAGTACTTC; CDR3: CASSLGQAAYEQYF
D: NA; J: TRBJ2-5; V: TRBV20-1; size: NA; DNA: TGCAGTGCTAGACCCCCGGTAGGCCAGGGGACCCAGTACTTC; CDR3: CSARPPVGQGTQYF
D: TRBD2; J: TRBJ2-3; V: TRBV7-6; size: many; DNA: TGTGCCAGCAGCTTAGCGGCGGGAGCTAGCACAGATACGCAGTATTTT; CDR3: CASSLAAGASTDTQYF
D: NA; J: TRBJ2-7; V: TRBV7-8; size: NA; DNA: TGTGCCAGGAGCCAGGACTACTCCTACGAGCAGTACTTC; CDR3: CARSQDYSYEQYF
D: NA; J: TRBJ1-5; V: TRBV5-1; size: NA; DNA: TGCGCCAGCAGCTCCGCCGGGGGTCGGCAGCCCCAGCATTTT; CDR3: CASSSAGGRQPQHF
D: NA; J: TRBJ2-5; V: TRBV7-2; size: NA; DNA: TGTGCCAGCAGCTTAGTTTTCTCGGATCAAGAGACCCAGTACTTC; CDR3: CASSLVFSDQETQYF
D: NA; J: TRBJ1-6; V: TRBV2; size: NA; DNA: TGTGCCAGCAGTGAACGGGGGCCGGTTTCACCCCTCCACTTT; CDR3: CASSERGPVSPLHF
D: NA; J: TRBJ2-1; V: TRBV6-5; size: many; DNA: TGTGCCAGCAGTTACGGGGGGGCTTACAATGAGCAGTTCTTC; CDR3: CASSYGGAYNEQFF
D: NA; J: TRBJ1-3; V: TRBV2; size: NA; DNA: TGTGCCAGCAGTGAAGTGTGGGCTGACTCTGGAAACACCATATATTTT; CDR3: CASSEVWADSGNTIYF
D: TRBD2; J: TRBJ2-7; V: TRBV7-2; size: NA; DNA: TGTGCCAGCAGCTTGAGGACTAGCGGATTTCTACGAGAGCAGTACTTC; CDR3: CASSLRTSGFLREQYF
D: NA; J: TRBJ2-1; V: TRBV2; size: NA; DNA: TGTGCCAGCAGTGATGGGGCAACCCCCTACAATGAGCAGTTCTTC; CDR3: CASSDGATPYNEQFF
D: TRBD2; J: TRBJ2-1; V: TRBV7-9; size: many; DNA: TGTGCCAGCAGCTTACGGGAGGGTCCCTACAATGAGCAGTTCTTC; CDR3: CASSLREGPYNEQFF
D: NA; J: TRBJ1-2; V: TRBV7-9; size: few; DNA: TGTGCCAGCAGCTTGGGTTTCTCCCACGACGGGAACTATGGCTACACCTTC; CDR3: CASSLGFSHDGNYGYTF
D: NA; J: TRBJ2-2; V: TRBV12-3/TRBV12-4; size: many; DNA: TGTGCCAGCAGCCCGACTAGTATGCTCTCCGGGGAGCTGTTTTTT; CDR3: CASSPTSMLSGELFF
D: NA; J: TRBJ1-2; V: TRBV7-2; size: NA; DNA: TGTGCCAGCAGCTTAGAACGGGGATTATATGGCTACACCTTC; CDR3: CASSLERGLYGYTF
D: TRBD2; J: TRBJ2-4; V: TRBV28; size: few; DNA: TGTGCCAGCAGTGTAGCGGGGGGCCATCAGTACTTC; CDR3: CASSVAGGHQYF
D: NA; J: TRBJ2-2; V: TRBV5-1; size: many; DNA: TGCGCCAGCAGCTTGCCAGATGTGTCCGGGGAGCTGTTTTTT; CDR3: CASSLPDVSGELFF
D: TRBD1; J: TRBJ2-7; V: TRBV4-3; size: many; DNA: TGCGCCAGCAGCCAGCGGGACAGGGGGCCGTACGAGCAGTACTTC; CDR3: CASSQRDRGPYEQYF
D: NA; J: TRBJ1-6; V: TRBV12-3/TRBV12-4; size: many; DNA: TGTGCCAGCAGGGGATCATTAGGGTCCTATAATTCACCCCTCCACTTT; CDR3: CASRGSLGSYNSPLHF
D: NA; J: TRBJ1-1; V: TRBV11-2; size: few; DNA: TGTGCCAGCAGCGATTACAGTGTGAACACTGAAGCTTTCTTT; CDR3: CASSDYSVNTEAFF
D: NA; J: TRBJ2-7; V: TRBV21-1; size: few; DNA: TGTGCCAGCAGCAACGCCGCCGGGACTAGCGGGGACTACGAGCAGTACTTC; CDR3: CASSNAAGTSGDYEQYF
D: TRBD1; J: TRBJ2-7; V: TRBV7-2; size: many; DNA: TGTGCCAGCAGCTGGGCGATGTCGACAGGGGGCTACGAGCAGTACTTC; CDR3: CASSWAMSTGGYEQYF
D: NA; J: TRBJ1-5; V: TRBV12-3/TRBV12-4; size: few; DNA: TGTGCCAGCAGTTTGGGTAGCAGGAGCAATCAGCCCCAGCATTTT; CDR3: CASSLGSRSNQPQHF
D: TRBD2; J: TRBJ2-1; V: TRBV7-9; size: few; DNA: TGTGCCAGCAGCACCGCCCCCGGGACTAGCGGCTACAATGAGCAGTTCTTC; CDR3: CASSTAPGTSGYNEQFF
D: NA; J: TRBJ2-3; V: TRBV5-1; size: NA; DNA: TGCGCCAGCAGCTTGGCGACTACTCTAGCAACAGATACGCAGTATTTT; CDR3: CASSLATTLATDTQYF
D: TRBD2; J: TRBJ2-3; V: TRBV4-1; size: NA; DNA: TGCGCCAGCAGCCAAGTAGCGGGGGACCCAGATACGCAGTATTTT; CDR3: CASSQVAGDPDTQYF